This T cell receptor beta chain was profiled in a study of vaccination effects on CD4 cells after COVID-19. At the level of the study: Two doses of either BNT162b2 or mRNA-1273 were given to each participant. General observations from the study: Convalescent patients numbered few in the study; early post-infection timepoints were missing entirely.

Pools of viral peptides were used by the ViraFEST assay to expand antigen-specific CD4+ T cells ahead of sequencing. Culturing for about 9 days preceded CD4+ T cell isolation. Absence of prior SARS-CoV-2 infection characterized the vaccine recipients, who showed negative nucleocapsid antibodies. Supplemented with 8.5 to 10 IU/ml IL-2 and approximately 9.7 ug/ml peptides, a few million PBMC per well were kept in culture. It was on days 3 and 7 that half the medium was replaced with IL-2 medium. The CDR3 is made up of 13 amino acids. Losses at the gene ends were 1 base for V and 5 bases for J; bases not matched to a gene: 0. Germline values: CDR1 SNHLY, CDR2 FYNNEI. Here immunoSEQ multiplex PCR was the method, and the copy in TCRdb shows in-frame clones only, minus some. Found here are around 63,000 clones, about 80% of them singletons; the top ten hold 3.5% to 4.5%. Details on this clone: Its antigen is undetermined.

The starting material was CD4+ T cells from PBMCs cultured with HCoV-OC43 spike peptides, obtained before COVID-19 vaccination. Subset here: HCoV-OC43 spike overlapping peptide pool stimulation. This rearrangement joins TRBV2 to TRBJ1-2, with 8 bases matching TRBD1. This sequence originates from a human donor who received a COVID-19 vaccine. The CDR3 sequence is CASSEDRGYGYTF. DNA of the CDR3: TGTGCCAGCAGTGAAGACAGGGGGTATGGCTACACCTTC.